This T cell receptor beta chain was sequenced during a study of cytomegalovirus exposure and HLA in healthy donors (dated 2017 in TCRdb). Study-level background: In an earlier analysis of approximately 500 of the donors, 276 Gb of sequence data and 100 million or so unique TCR beta sequences from roughly 200 million T cells were reported. Class I and class II HLA loci were covered by the typing at four-digit resolution. The study combined high-throughput TCR immunosequencing, statistical association of individual TCRs with disease status, and machine learning to predict cytomegalovirus infection status. Alongside the repertoire data, information on donor age, sex, ethnicity and CMV serostatus was compiled. The genetic ancestry cluster associated with self-reported Caucasian donors included over 80% of the 350 to 500 genotyped donors. Typing coverage differed by locus: A, B, C, DRB1 and DQB1 were typed in roughly 620-630 donors, DQA1 in 522, DPA1 in around 580, and DPB1 in 472. A later genetic analysis took genome-wide SNP genotypes for about three fifths of the 666 donors and used that subset as a discovery cohort. Five DR-DQ haplotypes were handled as single units for association and clustering, since linkage in the cohort was strong. An earlier analysis of several hundred of the donors applied high-throughput TCR beta sequencing to assess whether each TCR beta V gene segment acted as functional or pseudogenic. Approximately 310 gigabases of sequencing data and approximately 84 million unique TCR sequences were included in an early release covering roughly 600 HLA-typed donors. Every repertoire in the discovery cohort had been generated on one and the same sequencing platform. The later analysis used no new phenotypic data to find candidate immune exposures, relying instead on TCR beta sequences and their occurrence across donors. The study was designed to test whether signatures of past pathogen exposure could be identified by cataloging public T cell receptors. Across roughly 420 genotyped donors of the cohort, an average of approximately 240,000 unique TCR beta nucleotide sequences per donor were sequenced, and approximately 19% of those sequences were non-productive. To study patterns of TCR occurrence, a later analysis re-analyzed previously published TCR beta repertoires from just over 650 donors and added high-resolution HLA genotyping. A separate validation cohort of roughly 130 different subjects was used in addition to the roughly 670-subject first cohort. The T cell repertoires of around 730 subjects were profiled by immunosequencing and related to cytomegalovirus serostatus. Here is what the overall study found, with its caveats: In an earlier analysis of fewer than 700 of the donors, most TCR beta V segments appeared in productive rearrangements about 90% or about 30% of the time, broadly matching IMGT annotations. The 87-base-pair reads could not distinguish some IMGT-functional V segments, including TRBV6-2 and TRBV6-3, so those segments were excluded. Compared with equally common non-associated chains, HLA-associated TCR beta chains in a later analysis were more clonally expanded and had lower generation probabilities. Because counts were too low, about 15 rarely observed V segments, including chromosome 9 orphons, were left out of the earlier analysis of several hundred of the donors. A later analysis reported that several top co-occurrence clusters appeared linked to parvovirus B19, influenza, CMV and Epstein-Barr virus. Most TCR sequences were observed very rarely across donors, whereas some public TCRs were present in many individuals. In a later genetic analysis, fewer N-insertions in productive TCRs were reported among donors in an Asian-associated ancestry cluster than the roughly 700-donor mean. A few of the identified cytomegalovirus-associated TCR beta chains were confirmed in vitro to be specific for cytomegalovirus antigens. When HLA alleles, especially DR and DQ, strongly co-occurred, TCR associations were difficult to assign to individual alleles. It was suggested by the authors that the approach could potentially be generalized to other disease states and immunological phenotypes. Only TCR beta chains were sequenced in this cohort, and the absence of alpha or paired-chain data limited detectable features. Linkage disequilibrium might explain the correlated functional status among segregating V segments, but an unknown experimental factor could not be excluded. In a later analysis, the rate of TCR association differed among HLA loci, with DRB1 alleles having the most associated TCRs and HLA-C alleles having the fewest. The classifier was reported to diagnose cytomegalovirus status with high specificity and sensitivity in both the original cohort and the validation cohort. In a later analysis, most CMV-associated TCR beta chains were found to appear HLA-restricted, with HLA associations seemingly driven largely by CMV exposure. In the study, about 150 TCR beta chains were listed as associated with cytomegalovirus. HLA typing was unavailable for some donors at each locus, so association tests used only the typed subset. In a later genetic analysis, a missense DCLRE1C variant was associated with V-gene and J-gene trimming of TCR beta chains, and the association was replicated in an independent cohort. CMV serostatus was the only immune exposure information available for the cohort. A group of highly shared sequence variants was considered likely to be a technical artifact of the sequencing pipeline. The presence/absence analyses assumed that sequencing depth was roughly uniform across donors, and that assumption may not be true. A later analysis associated about 17,000 TCR beta sequences with specific HLA alleles at a false discovery rate of 0.05. A further reported finding was that TCR beta sequences accurately predicted the HLA-A and HLA-B alleles for most subjects in the first cohort.

The cohort consisted of 666 healthy bone marrow donors. All cohort members were sampled while nominally healthy, although unrecorded immune exposures were likely present. The donor tested CMV seronegative, placing the donor among the 352 seronegative members of the cohort. Each donor provided a peripheral blood sample, and peripheral blood mononuclear cells were used for TCR beta sequencing. Genomic DNA extraction from the blood cell samples was performed with the Qiagen DNeasy Blood Extraction Kit. Library preparation used the immunoSEQ multiplex PCR assay. For the multiplex PCR, a mixture combining 60 forward primers for TCR Vbeta segments and 13 reverse primers for TCR Jbeta segments was used. A multiplex PCR assay on genomic DNA amplified the CDR3 region of rearranged TCR beta genes. The Illumina HiSeq System was used to sequence the amplified TCR beta libraries as 87-base-pair reads. Per the source publication's procedure: A later analysis tallied roughly 80 million unique TCR beta chains across the 640 or so repertoires, and around 12 million of those chains were shared by two or more donors. A nearest-neighbor algorithm error-corrected the raw reads and collapsed the reads into unique sequences, merging closely related sequences to remove PCR and sequencing errors. To assign V, D and J gene segments, CDR3 sequences were aligned to IMGT reference sequences. For a sequence to be retained, at least a six-nucleotide match to both a V gene segment and a J gene segment was required. A rearrangement counted as productive if the CDR3 had no stop codons and remained in frame with V and J, and every other rearrangement counted as non-productive. Following IMGT convention, CDR3 was defined as the stretch from the second conserved V-encoded cysteine to the conserved J-encoded phenylalanine. Sequences without an unambiguous match to a single V gene segment were excluded from the earlier analysis of over 500 of the donors. An earlier analysis of fewer than 750 of the donors called V segments functional above 56.7% productive rearrangements and segregating when the between-donor standard deviation exceeded 5%. A statistical classification framework was built for diagnosing cytomegalovirus status from the catalog of TCR beta chain sequences. In a later analysis, TCR nucleotide sequences were compared against IMGT/GENE-DB human TR gene sequences so that V and J genes could be assigned. The TCRdist pipeline was used in a later analysis to assign CDR3 sequences and most-parsimonious VDJ recombination scenarios. In a later analysis, each TCR beta chain was defined by its CDR3 amino acid sequence together with its V-gene family, and reads lacking a unique V-gene family were excluded. A later analysis removed roughly 590 highly shared, low-generation-probability nucleotide sequences to deal with suspected cross-contamination and a sequencing artifact. In a later analysis, a clonal expansion index was calculated for each public chain from normalized within-repertoire ranks of inferred template counts. In a later analysis, generation probabilities were computed with a VDJ recombination model fitted to out-of-frame rearrangements, and the resulting probabilities were checked against IGoR. In a later analysis, hypergeometric tests were used to score TCR-TCR, TCR-HLA and TCR-CMV co-occurrence, with a repertoire-size bias correction applied to TCR pairs. In a later analysis, false discovery rates were estimated by permuting HLA or CMV assignments 20 times. In a later analysis, co-occurring TCRs were grouped using DBSCAN, and TCRdist sequence similarity was added for clustering within HLA-allele-positive subsets. Co-occurrence clustering excluded repertoires with fewer than 30,000 or more than 120,000 public chains, plus five with anomalous nucleotide sharing. This immuneACCESS table, as held by TCRdb, lists in-frame sequences with V and J called but not all clones. Of the missing ones, under half trace to an unresolved V gene in checked studies; the others have no known cause. That table supplies the V and J calls and clone size; D and trimming were determined from the DNA. The sample table holds 140,000 to 150,000 clones, of which 80% were seen once. Of the sample, about 5% falls within the top ten clones.

Measured from the cysteine to the phenylalanine, the CDR3 is 13 residues long. The read is trimmed to its CDR3 DNA, 39 bases read in frame from base 1. CDR1 WNHNN and CDR2 SYGVQD were looked up in the germline V gene (reference sequence). Ends trimmed: V by 4 bases, J by 6 bases; bases unmatched to a gene: 5. This clone has a handful of counts. Its binding antigen is unknown. Base qualities are not at hand, and no much larger clone is one base apart. The chain links TRBV10-1 with TRBJ1-2; the central 7 bases match TRBD1. The sequenced sample consisted of PBMCs. The source of this sequence is a middle-aged man in good health and CMV-seronegative. The CDR3 region has the sequence CASSATGMDGYTF. The DNA reads TGCGCCAGCAGTGCGACAGGGATGGATGGCTACACCTTC.